Below, 3 T cell receptor beta chains from the same sample are listed, as sequenced in a study of CD8 T cells in Susac syndrome. RNA was extracted with the RNeasy kit, and a quantity of roughly 0.5 to 1 ug was reverse transcribed using random hexamers. TCRdb recomputed calls from the immunoSEQ multiplex PCR reads with MiXCR, one row per CDR3 protein. The table records about 180,000 distinct CDR3 sequences, 90% to 95% of them present only once. The specimen was CD4+ T cells from PBMCs. These receptors all come from a human donor with multiple sclerosis.

This sequence joins TRBV5-1 and TRBJ1-2; 11 positions agree with TRBD1. Germline V gene lookup returns CDR1 SGHRS and CDR2 YFSETQ. Losses at the gene ends were 6 bases for V and 8 bases for J; bases not matched to a gene: 9. CDR3 size: 14 residues. CDR3 sequence reads: CASNPGTGGLGYTF. As DNA, the CDR3 is TGCGCCAGCAACCCCGGGACAGGGGGATTGGGCTACACCTTC.

CDR3 amino acids: CARLAGGIETQYF. The CDR3 DNA is TGTGCCAGGTTAGCGGGAGGGATCGAGACCCAGTACTTC. V gene TRBV21-1 combines with J gene TRBJ2-5; the D call in the table, TRBD2, was not verified against the DNA. TRBV21-1 is reported as a pseudogene. This CDR3 spans 13 amino acids.

The V and J genes are TRBV14 and TRBJ2-5; D remains ambiguous. CDR3 length: 14 residues. V lost 2 bases, J lost 4 bases, and 11 bases lay in between. Per germline, CDR1 SGHDN and CDR2 FVKESK. In nucleotides, the CDR3 is TGTGCCAGCAGCCAAATTGAGGAGAGAGAGACCCAGTACTTC. This sequence encodes CASSQIEERETQYF.